This TCR beta chain stems from a study of blood T cell repertoires in COVID-19. About the research overall: Sites in the United States, Italy and Spain provided acute and convalescent COVID-19 samples. The cDNA or gDNA used as material had been derived from T cells, B-cell-depleted T cells, or PBMCs.

Per the original data handling: Amplification of reference gene primers provided the estimated nucleated cell counts. The protocol was immunoSEQ multiplex PCR, while the TCRdb copy is restricted to in-frame clones and leaves out a portion. V, J and clone size were drawn from that table, and D and trimming were deduced from the DNA. The sample has around 120,000 clones; around 87% are singletons. Material: peripheral blood. This sequence originates from a woman in her sixties or seventies with acute or convalescent COVID-19.

CDR3 coding DNA: TGTGCCAGCAGTTTATCTTTGGACAGTTCGAATCAGCCCCAGCATTTT. Protein sequence: CASSLSLDSSNQPQHF. The J gene is TRBJ1-5, the V gene TRBV28; TRBD1 might be the D (6 bases). Trimming left V 1 base short and J 4 bases short, with 14 bases between. Germline CDR1 reads MDHEN; CDR2 reads SYDVKM. The CDR3 length is 16 residues.